A single sample gave rise to the 7 T cell receptor beta chains below, sequenced in a study of T cells in women clearing cervical HPV infection (dated by TCRdb to the late 2010s). Receptor libraries were prepared by the immunoSEQ multiplex PCR assay. TCRdb retrieved this table from immuneACCESS and kept in-frame rearrangements only. Not all clones are present; in checked studies, unresolved V genes account for under half, and no reason is known for the remainder. This sample's table carries 30,000 or so clones. The ten largest account for 7.5% to 9.5% of the sample. The sample consisted of blood buffy coat. The source is a woman aged 18 to 75 with a cervical HPV16 infection that either progressed to CIN3+ or cleared (not recorded which).

Regarding this clone: The read terminates 3 residues before the CDR3 end, so the remaining end is supplied by the germline J gene. The chain combines TRBV20-1 with TRBJ2-7; 7 bases are a match to TRBD2. CDR1 is DFQATT and CDR2 is SNEGSKA in the germline V gene (reference sequence). Losses at the gene ends were 2 bases for V and 4 bases for J; bases not matched to a gene: 5. The CDR3 runs 13 residues. This CDR3 is CSARRGVGYEQYF. The part of the CDR3 DNA that was read is TGCAGTGCTAGACGGGGGGTCGGGTACGAG.

Remarks on this clone: The read halts 3 residues ahead of the CDR3 end, with the missing end drawn from the germline J gene. V and J are TRBV25-1 and TRBJ2-5; 7 positions agree with TRBD1. V lost 1 base to trimming and J lost 2 bases; unmatched junction nucleotides: 7. CDR1 MGHDK and CDR2 SYGVNS come from the germline V gene. This CDR3 has 16 amino acids. The CDR3 bases that were read are TGTGCCAGCAGTGAATTGACAGGGAATGAACAAGAGACC. This codes for CASSELTGNEQET. The whole CDR3 sequence is CASSELTGNEQETQYF.

Of note for this clone: The CDR3 end falls 3 residues outside the read, so it is completed with the germline J gene. This chain connects TRBV19 to TRBJ1-4; no clear D. Germline V CDR1 and CDR2: LNHDA, SQIVND (reference sequence). The CDR3 consists of 11 residues. V was cut by 8 bases and J by 5 bases, with 6 bases left in between. The CDR3 DNA, read in part, is TGTGCCAGTGAGAGGAATGAAAAA. This encodes CASERNEK. The CDR3, in full, reads CASERNEKLFF.

As for this clone: The sequenced fragment ends 3 residues before the CDR3 boundary, so the rest is inferred from the germline J gene. The genes are TRBV7-6 and TRBJ2-3; D is possibly TRBD2 (7 bases). Per the germline V gene, CDR1 is SGHVS and CDR2 is FNYEAQ. There are 17 residues in the CDR3. The chain's CDR3 is CASSPPRGARGGETQYF. CDR3 DNA (partial): TGTGCCAGCAGCCCCCCCCGGGGGGCTCGTGGTGGAGAGACG. The complete variable domain, with remaining parts taken from reference TRBV7-6 and TRBJ2-3, reads GAGVSQSPRYKVTKRGQDVALRCDPISGHVSLYWYRQALGQGPEFLTYFNYEAQQDKSGLPNDRFSAERPEGSISTLTIQRTEQRDSAMYRCASSPPRGARGGETQYFGPGTRLTVL.

Concerning this clone: The read terminates 3 residues before the CDR3 end, so the remaining end is supplied by the germline J gene. The gene calls are TRBV3-1 (or the pseudogene TRBV3-2) and TRBJ2-3, with TRBD2 matching over 11 bases. J was trimmed by 0 bases and V by 3 bases; bases with no gene match: 2. This CDR3 contains 16 residues. Germline CDR1 and CDR2: LGHDT and YNNKEL (reference sequence). CDR3 loop: CASSQGLAESTDTQYF. Partial CDR3 DNA: TGTGCCAGCAGCCAGGGACTAGCGGAAAGCACAGATACG.

Details on this clone: The observed sequence ends 3 residues before the CDR3 terminus, with the missing tail filled in from the germline J gene. The chain employs TRBV18 and TRBJ1-2, with unresolved D. CDR1 and CDR2 (germline): KGHSH, LQKENI. This CDR3 has 14 residues. CDR3 bases read: TGTGCCAGCTCACCGATTAGCGGCACAGATACC. Its translation: CASSPISGTDT. The whole CDR3 region reads CASSPISGTDTYTF.

Turning to this clone: The sequenced fragment ends 3 residues before the CDR3 boundary, so the rest is inferred from the germline J gene. V gene TRBV7-9 combines with J gene TRBJ1-2; TRBD1 agrees at 7 bases. From germline, CDR1 is SEHNR and CDR2 FQNEAQ (reference sequence). The CDR3 covers 12 residues. The CDR3 reads CASTNRGGGYTF. The sequenced CDR3 bases are TGTGCCAGCACCAACAGGGGAGGAGGC.